A single sample gave rise to the 14 T cell receptor beta chains below, sequenced in a study of human T cells and chemical hapten exposure. Using its own MiXCR run on the RACE reads, TCRdb lists one record per CDR3 protein. The table has around 52,000 distinct CDR3 sequences, 9.3% seen once. The time point: patch test 1, 2 weeks after DPC sensitization. Treatment denoted: therapeutic diphenylcyclopropenone sensitization with weekly scalp DPC. The specimen comprised whole blood, sampled in connection with sensitization to the hapten diphenylcyclopropenone (DPC). Receptors were obtained from a woman in her forties with alopecia areata. Some clones in this sample may be carry-over from other donors' samples.

This clonotype showed up many times. This sequence joins TRBV15 and TRBJ1-5; TRBD1 matches 9 bases. The V and J ends lost 7 bases and 5 bases, in that order; junction bases with no gene match: 12. This CDR3 is built from 16 residues. Germline V CDR1 and CDR2: LNHNV, YYDKDF (reference sequence). The CDR3 DNA reads TGTGCCACCACGGGACAGGGAAAGGGTTTCGATCAGCCCCAGCATTTT. Translation: CATTGQGKGFDQPQHF.

In its sample, this clonotype was seen many times. The chain links TRBV12-3 or TRBV12-4 to TRBJ1-6; D is uncertain. The CDR3 has 15 amino acids. The V end was cut by 5 bases, the J end by 0 bases, with 8 bases between. The CDR3 DNA follows: TGTGCCAGCAGTCGACTCAGCTCCTATAATTCACCCCTCCACTTT. This sequence encodes CASSRLSSYNSPLHF.

This clonotype was counted ten times or more. The CDR3 nucleotides are TGTGCTAGTGCTGGGGTAGAGACCCAGTACTTC. This translates into CASAGVETQYF. The rearrangement links TRBV12-5 to TRBJ2-5, with D unclear. CDR1 is LGHNT and CDR2 is FRNRAP in the germline V gene. There are 11 residues in the CDR3. V lost 7 bases, J lost 4 bases, and 7 bases lay in between.

This clonotype appeared many times. The J gene is TRBJ2-3, the V gene TRBV6-4; tentative D call: TRBD1 (5 bases). Germline CDR1 and CDR2: MRHNA and SNTAGT. Between the trimmed V and J ends, which lost 0 bases and 1 base, there was a span of 8 bases. There are 15 residues in the CDR3. This chain's CDR3 is CASSDSQGGTDTQYF. The CDR3 nucleotides are TGTGCCAGCAGTGACTCTCAAGGGGGCACAGATACGCAGTATTTT.

J is TRBJ2-2 and V is TRBV7-9; 11 nucleotides align to TRBD2. Trimming cost V 5 bases and J 5 bases; bases outside gene matches: 4. The CDR3 length is 15 residues. Germline V lookup: CDR1 SEHNR, CDR2 FQNEAQ (reference sequence). CDR3 bases: TGTGCCAGCAGCCGGGGACTAGCGGTGACCGGGGAGCTGTTTTTT. This translates into CASSRGLAVTGELFF.

This clonotype showed up many times. The rearrangement uses TRBV3-1 and TRBJ1-3; a weak D match, TRBD1 (5 bases). V gave up 4 bases and J gave up 0 bases, with 10 bases separating them. This CDR3 comprises 15 residues. Germline CDR1 and CDR2: LGHDT and YNNKEL (reference sequence). CDR3 region: CASSLGTSSGNTIYF. CDR3 nucleotides: TGTGCCAGCAGCCTCGGGACCAGCTCTGGAAACACCATATATTTT.

This clonotype was counted between two and nine times. V gene TRBV5-1 combines with J gene TRBJ1-1, with a possible D match to TRBD1 (5 bases). V was clipped by 3 bases and J by 0 bases, with 9 bases between them. Germline V CDR1 and CDR2: SGHRS, YFSETQ. CDR3 length equals 14 residues. CDR3 residues: CASSWGSLNTEAFF. As DNA, the CDR3 is TGCGCCAGCAGCTGGGGGAGCTTGAACACTGAAGCTTTCTTT.

By sample share, this clonotype is medium-sized. J is TRBJ1-2 and V is TRBV11-2; unclear D gene. CDR3 length equals 18 residues. CDR1 and CDR2 from the germline V gene are SGHAT and FQNNGV. Trimming left V 2 bases short and J 0 bases short, with 19 bases between. In DNA form, the CDR3 reads TGTGCCAGCAGCTTATCTAGACTGGAACGGACTACTAACTATGGCTACACCTTC. Translation: CASSLSRLERTTNYGYTF. Full variable domain (missing parts from reference TRBV11-2 and TRBJ1-2): EAGVAQSPRYKIIEKRQSVAFWCNPISGHATLYWYQQILGQGPKLLIQFQNNGVVDDSQLPKDRFSAERLKGVDSTLKIQPAKLEDSAVYLCASSLSRLERTTNYGYTFGSGTRLTVV.

This clonotype turned up a few times. This chain uses TRBV7-2 with TRBJ1-6, with D perhaps matching TRBD1 (5 bases). V lost 5 bases to trimming and J lost 0 bases, with 14 bases between them. The CDR3 covers 17 residues. CDR1 SGHTA and CDR2 FQGNSA come from the germline V gene. The CDR3 protein is CASSPLTVSSYNSPLHF. The CDR3 DNA reads as TGTGCCAGCAGCCCCCTGACAGTGAGCTCCTATAATTCACCCCTCCACTTT. Supplemented by reference TRBV7-2 and TRBJ1-6, the full variable domain reads GAGVSQSPSNKVTEKGKDVELRCDPISGHTALYWYRQSLGQGLEFLIYFQGNSAPDKSGLPSDRFSAERTGGSVSTLTIQRTQQEDSAVYLCASSPLTVSSYNSPLHFGNGTRLTVT.

The chain is built from TRBV18 and TRBJ1-1; D remains unclear. V lost 6 bases, J lost 3 bases, and 14 bases lay in between. The V gene's germline CDR1 is KGHSH and CDR2 LQKENI. This CDR3 has 14 amino acids. CDR3 in DNA: TGTGCCAGCTCCTTAATTGGGGTGGACACTGAAGCTTTCTTT. As protein: CASSLIGVDTEAFF.

The chain combines TRBV7-9 with TRBJ2-2; D ambiguous. The V end was cut by 5 bases, the J end by 5 bases, with 9 bases between. CDR3 length equals 13 residues. The V gene's germline CDR1 is SEHNR and CDR2 FQNEAQ (reference sequence). This CDR3 reads CASSPSWTGELFF. CDR3 in DNA: TGTGCCAGCAGCCCTTCCTGGACCGGGGAGCTGTTTTTT.

This clonotype showed up many times. An end of the junction does not agree with germline; a read error may underlie this. The chain couples TRBV12-3 or TRBV12-4 to TRBJ2-2; TRBD2 matches 12 bases. The CDR3 has 16 residues. The CDR3 here is CASSLAGGLDTGELFF. The DNA for the CDR3 is TGTGCCAGCAGTCTAGCGGGGGGGCTTGACACCGGGGAGCTGTTTTTT.

This clonotype has a count of ten or more. The rearrangement uses TRBV4-1 and TRBJ1-5, with a tentative D call TRBD1 (6 bases). This CDR3 contains 15 residues. Between the trimmed V and J ends, which lost 0 bases and 1 base, there was a span of 7 bases. Germline V lookup: CDR1 MGHRA, CDR2 YSYEKL. For the CDR3, the DNA is TGCGCCAGCAGCCAAGAGGGACAAAGCAATCAGCCCCAGCATTTT. Its translation is CASSQEGQSNQPQHF.

In its sample, this clonotype was seen many times. This rearrangement joins TRBV28 to TRBJ2-7, with D uncertain. V lost 1 base and J lost 7, with 11 bases in between. This CDR3 contains 13 residues. Germline V gene data show CDR1 as MDHEN and CDR2 as SYDVKM. The CDR3 sequence: CASSLLRVREQYF. Written as DNA, the CDR3 is TGTGCCAGCAGTTTATTAAGGGTTCGAGAGCAGTACTTC.